This is a list of T cell receptor beta chains from one sample in a study of T cell changes during pregnancy in multiple sclerosis. Only in-frame clones appear in the TCRdb table, and some are missing; sequencing was by immunoSEQ multiplex PCR. Among fewer than 25,000 clones listed, around 88% were seen once. Sample: CD8+ T cells from peripheral blood mononuclear cells, taken in the first trimester of pregnancy. These receptors were obtained from a female donor with multiple sclerosis, enrolled in a pregnancy study. The CDR3 runs from the conserved cysteine through the conserved F or W. The D gene is left open where the match is weak. Not all rows give a size; the values are once, few, many and, for expanded clones, a class.

d_gene	v_gene	j_gene	abundance	CDR3aa	CDR3nt
NA	TRBV23-1	TRBJ2-2	NA	CASSQSGGGTGELFF	TGCGCCAGCAGTCAATCGGGGGGTGGCACCGGGGAGCTGTTTTTT
TRBD2	TRBV9	TRBJ2-1	NA	CASSAPTSGRSNEQFF	TGTGCCAGCAGCGCTCCGACTAGCGGGAGGTCCAATGAGCAGTTCTTC
NA	TRBV28	TRBJ2-1	NA	CASSGGGAISSYNEQFF	TGTGCCAGCAGCGGAGGGGGGGCAATCAGTTCCTACAATGAGCAGTTCTTC
TRBD1	TRBV10-3	TRBJ2-1	NA	CAISAGGLYNEQFF	TGTGCCATCAGTGCAGGGGGCCTCTACAATGAGCAGTTCTTC
TRBD1	TRBV4-1	TRBJ1-3	NA	CASSQGTGSGNTIYF	TGCGCCAGCAGCCAGGGGACAGGCTCTGGAAACACCATATATTTT
TRBD2	TRBV6-5	TRBJ2-3	once	CASSYSPGGGTDTQYF	TGTGCCAGCAGTTACTCTCCGGGAGGGGGCACAGATACGCAGTATTTT
TRBD1	TRBV6-1	TRBJ2-3	NA	CASSGTADTDTQYF	TGTGCCAGCAGCGGGACAGCTGACACAGATACGCAGTATTTT
TRBD1	TRBV9	TRBJ2-7	NA	CASSGTGELWHEQYF	TGTGCCAGCAGTGGGACAGGGGAACTGTGGCACGAGCAGTACTTC
TRBD2	TRBV7-2	TRBJ2-4	NA	CASRFSGTDIQYF	TGTGCCAGCAGGTTTAGCGGGACTGACATTCAGTACTTC
TRBD2	TRBV7-8	TRBJ2-1	NA	CASSLGTSGNEQFF	TGTGCCAGCAGCTTAGGGACTAGCGGAAATGAGCAGTTCTTC
NA	TRBV30	TRBJ1-1	NA	CAWRGTMNTEAFF	TGTGCCTGGAGGGGGACAATGAACACTGAAGCTTTCTTT
TRBD1	TRBV5-1	TRBJ2-2	NA	CASSYPGGEELFF	TGCGCCAGCAGCTACCCAGGGGGAGAGGAGCTGTTTTTT
NA	TRBV28	TRBJ2-5	NA	CASTALRDSQETQYF	TGTGCCAGCACCGCACTCCGGGATAGCCAAGAGACCCAGTACTTC
TRBD1	TRBV5-6	TRBJ1-1	once	CASSLWTGGGYTEAFF	TGTGCCAGCAGCTTGTGGACAGGGGGCGGGTATACTGAAGCTTTCTTT
NA	TRBV4-1	TRBJ2-7	NA	CASSSGVGYEQYF	TGCGCCAGCAGTAGTGGAGTTGGCTACGAGCAGTACTTC
NA	TRBV29-1	TRBJ2-3	NA	CSVDLWGGIGTDTQYF	TGCAGCGTTGATCTCTGGGGCGGGATCGGGACAGATACGCAGTATTTT
TRBD1	TRBV6-5	TRBJ2-1	NA	CASSYGQGAYNEQFF	TGTGCCAGCAGTTATGGGCAGGGGGCCTACAATGAGCAGTTCTTC
NA	TRBV6-5	TRBJ2-7	NA	CASSYSVAVSSYEQYF	TGTGCCAGCAGTTACTCAGTAGCGGTGAGCTCCTACGAGCAGTACTTC
NA	TRBV6-4	TRBJ2-3	NA	CASSRTETDTQYF	TGTGCCAGCAGTAGAACGGAGACAGATACGCAGTATTTT
NA	TRBV2	TRBJ1-1	NA	CASSERQGFMNTEAFF	TGTGCCAGCAGTGAACGGCAGGGATTCATGAACACTGAAGCTTTCTTT
TRBD1	TRBV15	TRBJ1-4	few	CATSRDGGGQGGEKLFF	TGTGCCACCAGCAGAGATGGTGGGGGACAGGGTGGTGAAAAACTGTTTTTT
TRBD1	TRBV28	TRBJ1-2	NA	CASSSLTGGSDGYTF	TGTGCCAGCAGTTCTCTGACAGGGGGGAGTGATGGCTACACCTTC
NA	TRBV6-4	TRBJ2-1	medium-sized	CASSERDDNEQFF	TGTGCCAGCAGTGAGCGGGACGACAATGAGCAGTTCTTC
NA	TRBV7-3	TRBJ1-3	NA	CASSFPQGKPGNTIYF	TGTGCCAGCAGCTTCCCTCAGGGCAAACCTGGAAACACCATATATTTT
TRBD1	TRBV5-1	TRBJ2-7	once	CASSPWEQGGYEQYF	TGCGCCAGCAGCCCATGGGAACAGGGGGGCTACGAGCAGTACTTC
NA	TRBV19	TRBJ2-1	NA	CASSILSGGEQFF	TGTGCCAGTAGTATACTCTCGGGGGGCGAGCAGTTCTTC
NA	TRBV10-3	TRBJ2-7	NA	CAISERTAHYEQYF	TGTGCCATCAGTGAAAGGACAGCCCACTACGAGCAGTACTTC
TRBD1	TRBV7-8	TRBJ1-1	NA	CASSFRDRGAEAFF	TGTGCCAGCAGCTTCAGAGACAGGGGGGCTGAAGCTTTCTTT
TRBD1	TRBV7-9	TRBJ2-7	NA	CASLGARDRAYEQYF	TGTGCCAGCCTAGGGGCCCGGGACAGGGCCTACGAGCAGTACTTC
TRBD2	TRBV2	TRBJ2-1	once	CASSRTGTSGSNEQFF	TGTGCCAGCAGTCGTACCGGGACTAGCGGCAGCAATGAGCAGTTCTTC
TRBD1	TRBV19	TRBJ1-5	NA	CASSRGQGSSRPQHF	TGTGCCAGTAGTCGCGGACAGGGCAGTTCACGGCCCCAGCATTTT
NA	TRBV4-3	TRBJ2-7	NA	CASSQAGEGVYEQYF	TGCGCCAGCAGCCAAGCAGGGGAGGGGGTCTACGAGCAGTACTTC
TRBD2	TRBV29-1	TRBJ2-7	once	CSVMGGTRVPTYEQYF	TGCAGCGTTATGGGCGGGACTAGGGTGCCAACCTACGAGCAGTACTTC
TRBD2	TRBV4-1	TRBJ2-3	NA	CASSPRTSGRNGDTQYF	TGCGCCAGCAGCCCCCGGACTAGCGGGAGAAATGGAGATACGCAGTATTTT
TRBD2	TRBV7-9	TRBJ2-1	NA	CASSQTGTKNNEQFF	TGTGCCAGCAGCCAGACCGGGACTAAGAACAATGAGCAGTTCTTC
NA	TRBV2	TRBJ2-7	NA	CARNRDNSYEQYF	TGTGCCAGAAACCGGGACAACTCCTACGAGCAGTACTTC
NA	TRBV14	TRBJ1-1	NA	CASSQDPLRGTPEAFF	TGTGCCAGCAGCCAAGACCCCCTGCGGGGTACGCCTGAAGCTTTCTTT